Presented here are 2 T cell receptor beta chains from one specimen sequenced in a study of blood T cells in healthy people across ages. Together with a sample-barcoded 5' primer, a J-beta primer mix was included in a second PCR lasting roughly 7 to 11 cycles. MiXCR was run by TCRdb on the 5' RACE reads, yielding one entry per CDR3 protein. The sample gives some 1.8 million distinct CDR3 sequences, more than 35% of which show up once; about 21% is in the top ten. Material for sequencing was blood. These receptors originate from a human donor in good health.

This clonotype was seen only a few times. The rearrangement uses TRBV4-1 and TRBJ2-5, with D possibly TRBD1 on 5 matching bases. The CDR3 contains 15 residues. CDR1 is MGHRA and CDR2 is YSYEKL in the germline V gene. V lost 1 base, J lost 0 bases, and 9 bases lay in between. The CDR3 coding sequence is TGCGCCAGCAGCCAAGGACAGATGAACCAAGAGACCCAGTACTTC. Protein product: CASSQGQMNQETQYF.

The chain carries TRBV20-1 and TRBJ1-2, with 10 bases that match TRBD1. V trimming: 7 bases; J trimming: 7 bases; junction bases outside the gene matches: 12. The length of the CDR3 is 14 residues. CDR1 and CDR2 (germline): DFQATT, SNEGSKA (reference sequence). The CDR3, as DNA: TGCAGTGTCAAATTTCCGGGACAGGGGCCTGGCTACACCTTC. It yields the protein CSVKFPGQGPGYTF.